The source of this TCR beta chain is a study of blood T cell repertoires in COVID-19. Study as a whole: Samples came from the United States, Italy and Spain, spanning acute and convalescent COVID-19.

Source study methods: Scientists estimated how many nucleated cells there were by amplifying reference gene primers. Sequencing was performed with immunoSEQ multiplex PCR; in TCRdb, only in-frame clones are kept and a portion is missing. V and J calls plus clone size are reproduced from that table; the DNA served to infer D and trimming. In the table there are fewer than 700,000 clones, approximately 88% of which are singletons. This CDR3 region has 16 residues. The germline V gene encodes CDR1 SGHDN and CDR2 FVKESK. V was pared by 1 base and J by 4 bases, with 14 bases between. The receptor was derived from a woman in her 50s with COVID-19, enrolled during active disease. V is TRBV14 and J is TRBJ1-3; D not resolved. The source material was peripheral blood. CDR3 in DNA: TGTGCCAGCAGCCAAGCGTCTCACGGAGGGGGAAACACCATATATTTT. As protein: CASSQASHGGGNTIYF.